The entry below describes one T cell receptor beta chain. This entry comes from a study of blood T cell repertoires in COVID-19. Whole-study context: From the United States, Italy and Spain came samples of acute and convalescent COVID-19. From T cells, B-cell-depleted T cells, or PBMCs came the material, which was cDNA or gDNA.

This table comes from immunoSEQ multiplex PCR, and its TCRdb copy is limited to in-frame clones, with some not included. Altogether over 65,000 clones are present, around 90% being singletons, with the ten largest covering 6.5% to 8.5%. Germline CDR1 reads PRHDT; CDR2 reads FYEKMQ (reference sequence). The CDR3 runs 14 residues. Trimming left V 4 bases short and J 8 bases short, with 17 bases between. This rearrangement joins TRBV13 to TRBJ1-2, with D maybe TRBD1 (6 bases). Material for sequencing was peripheral blood. The TCR sequence derives from a human donor in a cohort sampled during active COVID-19. CDR3 coding DNA: TGTGCCAGCAGCTCCCCGACTGGGGGCGGGGGCTACACCTTC. Translating gives CASSSPTGGGGYTF.